This paragraph covers one TCR beta chain sequence. Losses at the gene ends were 1 base for V and 2 bases for J; bases not matched to a gene: 5. The CDR3 is 15 amino acids. Germline V lookup: CDR1 KGHSH, CDR2 LQKENI. This record belongs to a study of CD8 T cells in Susac syndrome. The study sequenced TCR beta in blood CD8+ and CD4+ T cells. The healthy controls were matched to patients by age and sex. Negative isolation was used for CD8+ and CD4+ T cells, and FACS enrichment was applied to TEMRA cells. After extraction with the RNeasy kit, roughly 0.5 to 1 ug of the RNA was reverse transcribed using random hexamers. It was immunoSEQ multiplex PCR that amplified TCR beta CDR3 across 54 Vbeta and 13 Jbeta. TCRdb redid the calling of the immunoSEQ multiplex PCR reads with MiXCR, one entry per CDR3 protein. Of approximately 170,000 distinct CDR3 sequences listed, 80% to 95% are singletons.

Sequencing input: CD4+ T cells from PBMCs. The V gene is TRBV18, the J gene TRBJ2-7; the match to TRBD1 covers 7 bases. The TCR sequence derives from a human donor in good health. CDR3 nucleotides: TGTGCCAGCTCACCACAGGGGGCGCAGACCTACGAGCAGTACTTC. Its protein is CASSPQGAQTYEQYF.